These 19 T cell receptor beta chains originate from one sample sequenced in a study of patients and donors after allogeneic stem cell transplantation. One entry per CDR3 protein results from TCRdb running MiXCR on the RT-PCR reads. The table has some 150,000 distinct CDR3 sequences, over 35% seen once. The sequenced sample was blood, either unsorted or a sorted T cell fraction (not recorded which). These receptors were obtained from a human donor who was either an allogeneic HSCT recipient or a stem cell or donor lymphocyte infusion donor (not recorded which). It is not recorded whose cells these are; they may come from a transplant donor.

The J gene is TRBJ2-7, the V gene TRBV20-1; D is perhaps TRBD2 (7 bases). V shed 0 bases and J shed 6 bases, with 15 bases lying between them. Germline CDR1 reads DFQATT; CDR2 reads SNEGSKA (reference sequence). This CDR3 comprises 14 residues. The CDR3 region has the DNA TGCAGTGCTAGAGATATGGCGGGGGCTGGCGAGCAGTACGTC. This encodes CSARDMAGAGEQYV.

This CDR3 is CASSYPGNQPQHF. The DNA of the CDR3 is TGTGCCAGCAGTTACCCCGGGAATCAGCCCCAGCATTTT. This chain joins TRBV6-2 or TRBV6-3 and TRBJ1-5; D call uncertain. The CDR3 covers 13 residues. Germline V gene data show CDR1 as MNHEY and CDR2 as SVGEGT. Deletions cut 2 bases from V and 4 bases from J, with 6 bases between.

This clonotype was counted many times. The V and J genes are TRBV5-1 and TRBJ1-2; 8 bases agree with TRBD1. Unmatched junction bases numbered 7, after V lost 2 bases and J lost 4 bases. The CDR3 is 15 residues long. Germline CDR1 is SGHRS and CDR2 is YFSETQ. The CDR3 nucleotides read TGCGCCAGCAGCTTAGGACAGGGCCGGGTCTATGGCTACACCTTC. Encoded protein: CASSLGQGRVYGYTF. Based on the CDR3 plus reference TRBV5-1 and TRBJ1-2, the full variable domain is KAGVTQTPRYLIKTRGQQVTLSCSPISGHRSVSWYQQTPGQGLQFLFEYFSETQRNKGNFPGRFSGRQFSNSRSEMNVSTLELGDSALYLCASSLGQGRVYGYTFGSGTRLTVV.

The chain employs TRBV7-2 and TRBJ1-5; D gene uncertain. The CDR3 extends over 13 amino acids. Germline V CDR1 and CDR2: SGHTA, FQGNSA. The V end lost 5 bases, the J end lost 2 bases, and 7 bases lay between the germline ends. This CDR3 reads CASSATGNQPQHF. The CDR3, as DNA: TGTGCCAGCAGCGCCACGGGCAATCAGCCCCAGCATTTT.

The chain combines TRBV12-3 or TRBV12-4 with TRBJ2-5, with 13 positions matching TRBD2. V gave up 6 bases and J gave up 0 bases; unmatched junction bases: 10. The CDR3 extends over 18 amino acids. Here the CDR3 reads CASSDGLAGAWYQETQYF. The CDR3 bases are TGTGCCAGCAGCGATGGACTAGCGGGGGCCTGGTACCAAGAGACCCAGTACTTC.

The J gene is TRBJ1-1, the V gene TRBV7-2; D unresolved. CDR1 and CDR2 from the germline V gene are SGHTA and FQGNSA. V dropped 0 bases and J dropped 4 bases, with 9 bases sitting between them. The CDR3 is made up of 14 amino acids. CDR3 in DNA: TGTGCCAGCAGCTTAGCGTTGGTGGGCACTGAAGCTTTCTTT. Protein product: CASSLALVGTEAFF. The variable domain in full, completed from reference TRBV7-2 and TRBJ1-1, reads GAGVSQSPSNKVTEKGKDVELRCDPISGHTALYWYRQSLGQGLEFLIYFQGNSAPDKSGLPSDRFSAERTGGSVSTLTIQRTQQEDSAVYLCASSLALVGTEAFFGQGTRLTVV.

V is TRBV7-9 and J is TRBJ1-1; TRBD1 matches at 8 bases. The CDR3 runs 13 residues. The germline V gene has CDR1 SEHNR and CDR2 FQNEAQ (reference sequence). Unmatched junction bases numbered 3, after V lost 5 bases and J lost 4 bases. The CDR3 DNA is TGTGCCAGCAGCGCACAGGGGGTCACTGAAGCTTTCTTT. Encoded protein: CASSAQGVTEAFF.

This chain joins TRBV20-1 and TRBJ1-1; 9 bases match TRBD1. The CDR3 loop spans 13 amino acids. In germline, CDR1 is DFQATT, CDR2 SNEGSKA (reference sequence). Trimming removed 6 bases from V and 4 bases from J; junction bases left unmatched: 6. The CDR3 nucleotides are TGCAGTGCCTACAGGGGGCCCTCCACTGAAGCTTTCTTT. Translating gives CSAYRGPSTEAFF.

The chain employs TRBV12-3 or TRBV12-4 and TRBJ1-1, with TRBD1 identical over 8 bases. The CDR3 has 17 residues. After removal of 6 bases from V and 7 bases from J, the junction contained 19 bases not matched to a gene. The CDR3 loop reads CASSPQTGARGNGEAFF. In DNA, the CDR3 is TGTGCCAGCAGCCCCCAGACAGGGGCGAGGGGAAACGGTGAAGCTTTCTTT.

The chain links TRBV5-6 to TRBJ2-3; 9 bases match TRBD2. The CDR3 length is 14 residues. V shed 6 bases and J 1 base; nucleotides not matched to a gene: 3. From germline, CDR1 is SGHDT and CDR2 YYEEEE. The CDR3 DNA sequence: TGTGCCAGCACCTTAGCGGGGGGCACAGATACGCAGTATTTT. This gives the protein CASTLAGGTDTQYF. Looking up the rest from reference TRBV5-6 and TRBJ2-3 gives the full variable domain: DAGVTQSPTHLIKTRGQQVTLRCSPKSGHDTVSWYQQALGQGPQFIFQYYEEEERQRGNFPDRFSGHQFPNYSSELNVNALLLGDSALYLCASTLAGGTDTQYFGPGTRLTVL.

V gene TRBV18 combines with J gene TRBJ2-3; TRBD1 agrees at 8 bases. The CDR3 runs 19 residues. Germline-derived CDR1 and CDR2 are KGHSH and LQKENI. After removal of 6 bases from V and 1 base from J, the junction contained 18 bases not matched to a gene. The CDR3 DNA reads TGTGCCAGCTCCCTCGTCTTTCCGACAGGGGATGAGGGCACAGATACGCAGTATTTT. This translates into CASSLVFPTGDEGTDTQYF.

V gene TRBV5-1 combines with J gene TRBJ1-2; the D gene is possibly TRBD1 (5 bases). CDR1 is SGHRS and CDR2 is YFSETQ in the germline V gene. V dropped 0 bases and J dropped 4 bases, with 13 bases sitting between them. This CDR3 has 15 amino acids. The CDR3 coding sequence is TGCGCCAGCAGCTTGGGGGCAGGGTCGGCCTATGGCTACACCTTC. It specifies CASSLGAGSAYGYTF. The entire variable domain, with the rest obtained from reference TRBV5-1 and TRBJ1-2, is as follows: KAGVTQTPRYLIKTRGQQVTLSCSPISGHRSVSWYQQTPGQGLQFLFEYFSETQRNKGNFPGRFSGRQFSNSRSEMNVSTLELGDSALYLCASSLGAGSAYGYTFGSGTRLTVV.

This clonotype has a single count. The J gene is TRBJ1-1, the V gene TRBV6-2 or TRBV6-3; D uncertain. In germline, CDR1 is MNHEY, CDR2 SVGEGT. V was trimmed by 7 bases and J by 0 bases, leaving 12 bases between them. This CDR3 has 14 residues. The CDR3, as DNA: TGTGCCAGCAAATCCGACTACATGAACACTGAAGCTTTCTTT. Its translation: CASKSDYMNTEAFF.

The chain links TRBV5-1 to TRBJ1-2; D is undetermined. V dropped 0 bases and J dropped 4 bases, with 10 bases sitting between them. This CDR3 comprises 14 residues. Germline CDR1 and CDR2: SGHRS and YFSETQ. The CDR3 DNA reads TGCGCCAGCAGCTTGGTAGGGCGGCTCTATGGCTACACCTTC. Translating gives CASSLVGRLYGYTF.

The chain recombines TRBV7-3 with TRBJ2-5, with D perhaps TRBD1 or TRBD2 (6 bases each). The CDR3 loop spans 15 amino acids. Germline CDR1 is SGHTA and CDR2 is FQGTGA. Trimming stripped 3 bases from V and 3 bases from J, with 14 bases between. The CDR3: CASSFRGAQEETQYF. Here the CDR3 DNA reads TGTGCCAGCAGCTTTAGGGGGGCCCAGGAAGAGACCCAGTACTTC.

This clonotype was recorded a few times. CDR3 residues: CASSKRENTEAFF. In DNA form, the CDR3 reads TGTGCCAGCAGTAAAAGGGAGAACACTGAAGCTTTCTTT. V is TRBV7-6 and J is TRBJ1-1; no definite D call. Germline V gene data show CDR1 as SGHVS and CDR2 as FNYEAQ. This CDR3 is 13 amino acids long. V shed 6 bases and J shed 1 base, with 9 bases lying between them.

The chain recombines TRBV5-1 with TRBJ2-2; TRBD1 aligns across 9 bases. In germline, CDR1 is SGHRS, CDR2 YFSETQ. With V trimmed by 4 bases and J by 3 bases, 7 bases remained unmatched. The CDR3 spans 16 residues. The CDR3 is CASSRQRTGDTGELFF. For the CDR3, the DNA is TGCGCCAGCAGCCGGCAACGGACAGGGGACACCGGGGAGCTGTTTTTT.

The CDR3 DNA is TGTGCCAGCAGCCCCCCTCGGCCAAGGGGAAACACCATATATTTT. This codes for CASSPPRPRGNTIYF. The chain combines TRBV7-9 with TRBJ1-3; the D is unclear. This CDR3 has 15 amino acids. V was clipped by 5 bases and J by 4 bases, with 15 bases between them. Looked up from germline, CDR1 is SEHNR and CDR2 is FQNEAQ (reference sequence).

The rearrangement links TRBV10-3 to TRBJ2-3; 7 nucleotides align to TRBD1. Trimming removed 5 bases from V and 4 bases from J; junction bases left unmatched: 9. CDR1 and CDR2 (germline): ENHRY, SYGVKD. CDR3 length equals 15 residues. Here the CDR3 DNA reads TGTGCCATCAGTCACCCGGGACAGCCCCCAGATACGCAGTATTTT. This sequence encodes CAISHPGQPPDTQYF.